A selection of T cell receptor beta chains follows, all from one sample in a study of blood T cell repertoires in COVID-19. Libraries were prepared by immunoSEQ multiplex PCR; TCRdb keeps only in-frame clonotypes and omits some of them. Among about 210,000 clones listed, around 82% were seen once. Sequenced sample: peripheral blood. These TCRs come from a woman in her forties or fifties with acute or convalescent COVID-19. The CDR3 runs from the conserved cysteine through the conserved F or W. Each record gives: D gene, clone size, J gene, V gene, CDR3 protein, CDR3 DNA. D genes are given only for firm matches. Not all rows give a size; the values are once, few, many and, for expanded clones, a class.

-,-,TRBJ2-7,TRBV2,CASSEMGDSFHYEQYF,TGTGCCAGCAGTGAAATGGGAGACTCTTTTCACTACGAGCAGTACTTC
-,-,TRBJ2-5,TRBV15,CATSDQGWETQYF,TGTGCCACCAGCGACCAGGGATGGGAGACCCAGTACTTC
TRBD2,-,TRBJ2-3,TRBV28,CASSAYSGRRDTQYF,TGTGCCAGCAGTGCTTATAGCGGGAGAAGAGATACGCAGTATTTT
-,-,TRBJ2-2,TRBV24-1,CATSESSYYNTGELFF,TGTGCCACCAGTGAGTCTAGCTATTACAACACCGGGGAGCTGTTTTTT
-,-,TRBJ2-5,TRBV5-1,CASSLASGRETQYF,TGCGCCAGCAGCTTGGCCTCGGGAAGAGAGACCCAGTACTTC
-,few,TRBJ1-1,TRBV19,CASKAGPTEAFF,TGTGCCAGTAAGGCAGGGCCCACTGAAGCTTTCTTT
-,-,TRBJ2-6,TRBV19,CASSIRGSGANVLTF,TGTGCCAGTAGTATTCGGGGGTCTGGGGCCAACGTCCTGACTTTC
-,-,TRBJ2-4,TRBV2,CASRGAGRAKNIQYF,TGTGCCAGCCGGGGGGCAGGACGAGCCAAAAACATTCAGTACTTC
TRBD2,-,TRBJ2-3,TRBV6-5,CASTGGSADTQYF,TGTGCCAGCACAGGCGGGAGTGCAGATACGCAGTATTTT
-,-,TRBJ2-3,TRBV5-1,CASSLLGQGSTDTQYF,TGCGCCAGCAGCTTGTTGGGGCAGGGAAGCACAGATACGCAGTATTTT
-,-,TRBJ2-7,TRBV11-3,CASSRTLHEQYF,TGTGCCAGCAGCCGTACTCTCCACGAGCAGTACTTC
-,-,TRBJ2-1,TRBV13,CASSYAPTTPYDNEQFF,TGTGCCAGCAGCTACGCCCCTACTACACCTTATGACAATGAGCAGTTCTTC
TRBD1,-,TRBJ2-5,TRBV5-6,CASSFPAGTGVTQYF,TGTGCCAGCAGCTTCCCCGCCGGGACAGGGGTGACCCAGTACTTC
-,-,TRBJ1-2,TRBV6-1,CASSEEVANYGYTF,TGTGCCAGCAGTGAAGAGGTAGCCAACTATGGCTACACCTTC
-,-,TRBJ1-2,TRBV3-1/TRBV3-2,CASSQSGALSYGYTF,TGTGCCAGCAGCCAATCAGGGGCGCTGAGCTATGGCTACACCTTC
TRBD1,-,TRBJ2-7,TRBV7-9,CASNAAGQGYEQYF,TGTGCCAGCAACGCCGCGGGACAGGGTTACGAGCAGTACTTC
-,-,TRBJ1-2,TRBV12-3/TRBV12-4,CASSRGQSGYTF,TGTGCCAGCAGCCGTGGGCAGAGCGGCTACACCTTC
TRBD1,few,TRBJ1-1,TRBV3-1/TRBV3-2,CASSQTDRGAFF,TGTGCCAGCAGCCAAACTGACAGGGGGGCTTTCTTT